Sequencing of this TCR beta chain was carried out in a study of OX40 agonist ivuxolimab in advanced cancers. Some clones are missing from TCRdb's copy, which holds only in-frame ones; the method was immunoSEQ multiplex PCR. The sample has approximately 10,000 clones, roughly 80% seen once. Overall study results and limits: Blood T cells, both CD4+ and CD8+, expanded clonally by week 6 at 0.1 to 3.0 mg/kg.

The J segment lost 5 bases and the V segment lost 4 bases, leaving 4 bases of the junction unmatched. The CDR3 extends over 14 amino acids. The germline CDR1 and CDR2 sequences are SGHAT and FQNNGV. With respect to this clone: Its antigen is not identified.

Sequencing was performed on CD4+ or CD8+ T cells sorted from blood, taken in a trial of the OX40 agonist ivuxolimab. The V and J genes are TRBV11-2 and TRBJ2-5; the match to TRBD1 covers 10 bases. The TCR comes from an adult with an advanced solid tumor such as melanoma, head and neck, liver or kidney cancer. CDR3 DNA: TGTGCCAGCAGCTCAGACAGGGGGCAGGAGACCCAGTACTTC. Its translation: CASSSDRGQETQYF.